This paragraph reports one T cell receptor (beta chain). The antigen is undetermined. Other DNA sequences in the same sample also yield this CDR3. The data stem from a study of shared clonotypes between healthy human individuals. Study information: Three plates each covered CD4 naive and memory; CD8 naive two, CD8 memory one.

TCRdb keeps only in-frame clones here, not all; method: immunoSEQ multiplex PCR. Here the sample spans around 2.5 million clones, 90% to 95% being singletons. A CD45RA-negative memory subset and a CD45RA+ naive subset were separated from the CD4+ cells. Trimming took 0 bases from V and 3 from J; bases not matched to a gene: 6. The CDR3 is made up of 15 amino acids. Germline V gene data show CDR1 as SGDLS and CDR2 as YYNGEE. Study findings and constraints: When naive CD4 clonotypes were compared across a few donors, roughly 4.9% were shared. Naive subsets typically showed greater estimated richness than memory subsets.

This clonotype was obtained from a man aged 18 to 35 in good health. Some clones in this sample may be carry-over from other donors' samples. Sequenced material: naive CD4+ T cells from PBMCs. Subset specified: CD45RA+ positively selected. V is TRBV9 and J is TRBJ2-7; 7 nucleotides align to TRBD2. The CDR3 loop is CASSVGASGLYEQYF. The CDR3 nucleotides read TGTGCCAGCAGCGTAGGGGCTAGCGGACTCTACGAGCAGTACTTC.